This T cell receptor (beta chain) was observed in a study of regulatory T cells in long-lasting Graves disease. Time point of the sample: newly diagnosed GD, antithyroid drugs for less than 3 months. The TCR library was made from RNA that had been extracted from PBMCs in TRIzol. Library construction for TCR beta used iRepertoire HTBI primers and Arm-PCR of CDR3 regions. TCRdb re-analysed the multiplex PCR reads in MiXCR, keeping a single row per CDR3 protein. The data contain about 220,000 distinct CDR3 sequences, approximately 19% of them singletons. This clonotype was seen ten or more times. The data also belong to a second study, concerning T cells in Graves' hyperthyroidism and ophthalmopathy.

The starting material was peripheral blood mononuclear cells (PBMCs), obtained at new diagnosis, from a patient treated with antithyroid drugs. This TCR derives from a woman younger than 45 with Graves disease.

Here the CDR3 DNA reads TGCAGTGCTAGAGGACAGGGCTACGAGCAGTACTTC. Amino acid sequence: CSARGQGYEQYF. The chain combines TRBV20-1 with TRBJ2-7; 7 bases are shared with TRBD1. CDR1 and CDR2 from the germline V gene are DFQATT and SNEGSKA (reference sequence). The junction had 0 bases not matched to a gene; V was cut back by 1 base and J by 3 bases. The CDR3 length is 12 residues.